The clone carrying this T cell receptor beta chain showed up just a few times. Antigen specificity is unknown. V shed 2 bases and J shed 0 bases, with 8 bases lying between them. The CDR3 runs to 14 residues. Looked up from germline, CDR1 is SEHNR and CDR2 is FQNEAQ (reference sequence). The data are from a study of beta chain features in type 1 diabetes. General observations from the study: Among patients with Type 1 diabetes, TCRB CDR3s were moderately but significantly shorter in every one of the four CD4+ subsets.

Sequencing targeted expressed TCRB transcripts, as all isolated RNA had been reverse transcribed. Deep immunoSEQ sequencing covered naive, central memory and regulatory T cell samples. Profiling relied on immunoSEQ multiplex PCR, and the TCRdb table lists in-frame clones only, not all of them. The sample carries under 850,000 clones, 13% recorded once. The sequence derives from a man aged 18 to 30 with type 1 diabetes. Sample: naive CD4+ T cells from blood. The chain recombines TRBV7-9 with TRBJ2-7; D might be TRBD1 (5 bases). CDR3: CASSLSQDSYEQYF. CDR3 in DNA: TGTGCCAGCAGCTTATCACAGGACTCCTACGAGCAGTACTTC.